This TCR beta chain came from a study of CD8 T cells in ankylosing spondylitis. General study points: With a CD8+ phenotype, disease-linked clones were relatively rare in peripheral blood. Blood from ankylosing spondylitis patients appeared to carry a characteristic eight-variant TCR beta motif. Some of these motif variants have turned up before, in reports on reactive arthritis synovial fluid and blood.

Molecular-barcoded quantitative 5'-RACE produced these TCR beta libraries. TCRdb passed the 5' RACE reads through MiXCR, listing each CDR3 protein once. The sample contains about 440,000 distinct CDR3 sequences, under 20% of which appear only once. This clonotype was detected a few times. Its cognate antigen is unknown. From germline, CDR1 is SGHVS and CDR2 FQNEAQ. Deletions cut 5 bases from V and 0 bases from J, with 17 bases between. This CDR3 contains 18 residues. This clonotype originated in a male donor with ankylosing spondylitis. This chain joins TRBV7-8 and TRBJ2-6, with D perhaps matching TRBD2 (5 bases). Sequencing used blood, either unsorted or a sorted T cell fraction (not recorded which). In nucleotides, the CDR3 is TGTGCCAGCAGCCCCCGGGAAGCTGAACACTCTGGGGCCAACGTCCTGACTTTC. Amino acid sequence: CASSPREAEHSGANVLTF.